One sample yielded the 6 T cell receptor beta chains listed below, sequenced in a study of OX40 agonist ivuxolimab in advanced cancers. The data were produced by immunoSEQ multiplex PCR, yet TCRdb's version contains in-frame clones alone and is incomplete. The data contain roughly 90,000 clones, around 85% of them singletons. The sequenced sample was CD4+ or CD8+ T cells sorted from blood, obtained in a trial of the OX40 agonist ivuxolimab. The receptor set was obtained from an adult with an advanced solid tumor such as melanoma, head and neck, liver or kidney cancer.

CDR3 loop: CASSRQQGASGYTF. The CDR3 DNA reads as TGTGCCAGCAGCCGCCAACAGGGGGCGAGTGGCTACACCTTC. V usage is TRBV13 and J usage is TRBJ1-2; the match to TRBD1 covers 9 bases. V lost 5 bases, J lost 7 bases, and 8 bases stayed unmatched. The CDR3 sequence is 14 residues long. Per germline, CDR1 PRHDT and CDR2 FYEKMQ (reference sequence).

This chain links TRBV28 with TRBJ2-3; 15 bases line up with TRBD2. There are 16 residues in the CDR3. Germline-derived CDR1 and CDR2 are MDHEN and SYDVKM. Unmatched junction bases numbered 5, after V lost 8 bases and J lost 2 bases. CDR3 residues: CASGLAGGPDTDTQYF. In DNA form, the CDR3 reads TGTGCCAGCGGACTAGCGGGAGGGCCGGACACAGATACGCAGTATTTT.

V is TRBV30 and J is TRBJ1-2, with a possible D match to TRBD1 (5 bases). The length of the CDR3 is 10 residues. CDR1 GTSNPN and CDR2 SVGIG come from the germline V gene (reference sequence). Trimming took off 3 bases at V and 7 bases at J, with 6 bases between the two ends. CDR3 DNA sequence: TGTGCCTGGAGAAGGGGTGGCTACACCTTC. This gives the protein CAWRRGGYTF. The whole variable domain, remainder taken from reference TRBV30 and TRBJ1-2, is SQTIHQWPATLVQPVGSPLSLECTVEGTSNPNLYWYRQAAGRGLQLLFYSVGIGQISSEVPQNLSASRPQDRQFILSSKKLLLSDSGFYLCAWRRGGYTFGSGTRLTVV.

V gene TRBV18 combines with J gene TRBJ1-2, with D unclear. The germline gives CDR1 KGHSH, CDR2 LQKENI. There are 15 residues in the CDR3. V lost 3 bases, J lost 4 bases, and 15 bases lay in between. The CDR3 loop is CASSPLDKGGYGYTF. The CDR3 DNA sequence: TGTGCCAGCTCACCCCTTGACAAGGGTGGCTATGGCTACACCTTC.

J is TRBJ2-7 and V is TRBV5-6; D assignment may be TRBD1 or TRBD2 (5 bases each). Germline V gene data show CDR1 as SGHDT and CDR2 as YYEEEE. Trimming cost V 4 bases and J 3 bases, with 11 bases left between them. The CDR3 consists of 13 residues. The CDR3 DNA is TGTGCCAGCAGCAGGGGACGGAACTACGAGCAGTACGTC. Protein: CASSRGRNYEQYV.

The V call is TRBV2, the J call TRBJ1-2; perhaps TRBD1 as D (6 bases). Deletions cut 6 bases from V and 4 bases from J, with 12 bases between. Germline-derived CDR1 and CDR2 are SNHLY and FYNNEI. This CDR3 has 13 amino acids. The DNA of the CDR3 is TGTGCCAGCAGGGGTGGGACACCCTATGGCTACACCTTC. Translated, it gives CASRGGTPYGYTF.